These 21 T cell receptor beta chains came from one sample sequenced in a study of CD8+CD57+ T cells in acquired aplastic anemia. Genomic DNA was employed as the template in profiling TCR beta VDJ and CDR3. From the reads, TCRdb called clonotypes with MiXCR, one entry per CDR3 protein. The top ten clones hold approximately 2.9% of a sample with more than 150,000 distinct CDR3 sequences, just over 45% of them seen once. The sequenced material came from sorted CD4+, CD8+, or CD8+CD57+ T cells (not recorded which) from PBMCs. The receptors here all came from a human donor in good health.

This chain links TRBV7-9 with TRBJ2-5, with D unresolved. The CDR3 spans 13 residues. Germline V CDR1 and CDR2: SEHNR, FQNEAQ (reference sequence). Trimming took off 7 bases at V and 5 bases at J, with 14 bases between the two ends. CDR3 nucleotides: TGTGCCAGCATCCCTTCCGGTAGGGAGACCCAGTACTTC. Translating it yields CASIPSGRETQYF.

This chain uses TRBV29-1 with TRBJ2-5; TRBD2 matches 8 bases. V lost 2 bases, J lost 6 bases, and 5 bases stayed unmatched. Looked up from germline, CDR1 is SQVTM and CDR2 is ANQGSEA. The CDR3 is 13 residues long. DNA of the CDR3: TGCAGCGTTGAATTGGCGGGAGGTCAGACCCAGTACTTC. Amino acid sequence: CSVELAGGQTQYF.

This clonotype was counted many times. The rearrangement links TRBV5-1 to TRBJ2-7; TRBD2 aligns across 11 bases. The germline CDR1 and CDR2 sequences are SGHRS and YFSETQ. V shed 0 bases and J 3 bases; nucleotides not matched to a gene: 5. The length of the CDR3 is 16 residues. DNA of the CDR3: TGCGCCAGCAGCTTGGGGTTGACTAGCGGGGACTACGAGCAGTACTTC. Its translation: CASSLGLTSGDYEQYF. Full variable domain (rest looked up from reference TRBV5-1 and TRBJ2-7): KAGVTQTPRYLIKTRGQQVTLSCSPISGHRSVSWYQQTPGQGLQFLFEYFSETQRNKGNFPGRFSGRQFSNSRSEMNVSTLELGDSALYLCASSLGLTSGDYEQYFGPGTRLTVT.

The chain couples TRBV3-1 to TRBJ2-2; TRBD2 might be the D (6 bases). Germline CDR1 reads LGHDT; CDR2 reads YNNKEL (reference sequence). The V gene lost 4 bases and the J gene lost 2 bases, with 11 bases spanning the gap. The CDR3 sequence is 15 residues long. CDR3 in amino acids: CASSLRDLNTGELFF. In nucleotides, the CDR3 is TGTGCCAGCAGCCTTCGGGACTTAAACACCGGGGAGCTGTTTTTT.

The chain combines TRBV10-2 with TRBJ1-6; no clear D. CDR1 is WSHSY and CDR2 is SAAADI in the germline V gene. The CDR3 covers 15 residues. Trimming pared 0 bases from V and 6 bases from J, leaving 9 bases between. CDR3 amino acids: CASSESGSPNSPLHF. The CDR3 bases are TGCGCCAGCAGTGAGTCCGGGAGCCCTAATTCACCCCTCCACTTT.

The rearrangement links TRBV7-2 to TRBJ2-5; 8 bases fit TRBD2. This CDR3 comprises 14 residues. Germline trimming cut 4 bases from V and 2 bases from J; bases unmatched to any gene: 3. Germline V gene lookup returns CDR1 SGHTA and CDR2 FQGNSA. The CDR3 spells CASSSTSAQETQYF. DNA of the CDR3: TGTGCCAGCAGCTCGACTAGCGCTCAAGAGACCCAGTACTTC.

The chain recombines TRBV4-1 with TRBJ1-2, with D possibly matching TRBD1 (5 bases). Trimming shortened V by 0 bases and J by 5 bases, and 34 bases separated the two germline ends. The germline V gene has CDR1 MGHRA and CDR2 YSYEKL. This CDR3 is 22 amino acids long. The CDR3 loop reads CASSQDRFGATRVGAAQYGYTF. CDR3 in DNA: TGCGCCAGCAGCCAAGATAGGTTCGGGGCGACCCGGGTTGGGGCCGCGCAATATGGCTACACCTTC.

This clonotype was counted a few times. The V and J genes are TRBV5-8 and TRBJ1-6; the match to TRBD1 covers 9 bases. The CDR3 contains 13 residues. From germline, CDR1 is SGHTS and CDR2 YDEGEE. The ends lost 4 bases at V and 8 bases at J; junction bases unmatched: 1. CDR3 in amino acids: CASSRDRDSPLHF. The CDR3 DNA reads TGTGCCAGCAGCCGGGACAGGGATTCACCCCTCCACTTT.

This chain uses TRBV6-1 with TRBJ2-7, with a possible D match to TRBD2 (5 bases). The germline gives CDR1 MNHNS, CDR2 SASEGT. CDR3 length: 14 amino acids. Trimming pared 3 bases from V and 0 bases from J, leaving 9 bases between. For the CDR3, the DNA is TGTGCCAGCAGTGACGGAGGAAGCTCCTACGAGCAGTACTTC. Encoded protein: CASSDGGSSYEQYF.

This clonotype was counted many times. V is TRBV24-1 and J is TRBJ1-4, with TRBD1 identical over 9 bases. The junction had 13 bases not matched to a gene; V was cut back by 2 bases and J by 13 bases. Germline V gene sequence: CDR1 KGHDR, CDR2 SFDVKD. The CDR3 spans 16 residues. The CDR3 DNA reads TGTGCCACCAGTGATTACCCGGGACAGGGTGGGGAAGCACTGTTTTTT. Protein product: CATSDYPGQGGEALFF.

In regard to this clonotype: No DNA is shown, since the ends of the CDR3 on it are uncertain; the CDR3 is the one TCRdb lists. The genes are TRBV2 and TRBJ2-5; the table's D call of TRBD2 was not tested on the DNA. The CDR3 is 13 amino acids long, termini counted. Germline V gene data show CDR1 as SNHLY and CDR2 as FYNNEI. This chain's CDR3 is CASILEGSETQYF.

The sample holds a few counts of this clonotype. V gene TRBV6-5 combines with J gene TRBJ2-4; D gene uncertain. Trimming stripped 2 bases from V and 3 bases from J, with 8 bases between. Germline V gene data show CDR1 as MNHEY and CDR2 as SVGAGI. CDR3 length: 14 amino acids. In nucleotides, the CDR3 is TGTGCCAGCAGTTACGAGGTATTCAAAAACATTCAGTACTTC. As protein: CASSYEVFKNIQYF.

The V gene is TRBV6-1, the J gene TRBJ1-1; TRBD1 might be the D (6 bases). With 1 base removed from V and 0 bases from J, the gap between germline ends came to 15 bases. The CDR3 loop spans 17 amino acids. In germline, CDR1 is MNHNS, CDR2 SASEGT. DNA of the CDR3: TGTGCCAGCAGTGAAGGGGGAGGACAGTACATGAACACTGAAGCTTTCTTT. This codes for CASSEGGGQYMNTEAFF.

This clonotype was seen many times. V is TRBV9 and J is TRBJ2-7, with 13 bases aligning to TRBD2. Trimming took 3 bases from V and 6 from J; bases not matched to a gene: 6. Germline lookup yields CDR1 SGDLS and CDR2 YYNGEE. The CDR3 has 15 amino acids. CDR3 in amino acids: CASSALGLAGAEQYF. The CDR3 nucleotides read TGTGCCAGCAGCGCCCTCGGACTAGCGGGAGCCGAGCAGTACTTC.

This sequence joins TRBV10-2 and TRBJ1-2; the D gene is possibly TRBD1 (6 bases). Germline CDR1 is WSHSY and CDR2 is SAAADI. The CDR3 sequence is 14 residues long. V was trimmed by 8 bases and J by 2 bases, leaving 15 bases between them. For the CDR3, the DNA is TGCGCCAGCCGGGGACAACAGCTAAACTATGGCTACACCTTC. It encodes CASRGQQLNYGYTF.

This clonotype was observed many times. This chain links TRBV11-2 with TRBJ1-5, with 8 bases lining up with TRBD1. V was pared by 2 bases and J by 1 base, with 4 bases of the junction left unmatched. The germline CDR1 and CDR2 sequences are SGHAT and FQNNGV. The CDR3 runs 16 residues. The CDR3 is CASSLQGAGSNQPQHF. In DNA, the CDR3 is TGTGCCAGCAGCTTACAGGGGGCAGGAAGCAATCAGCCCCAGCATTTT.

In regard to this clonotype: A much larger clone is a single base away; this may be a read error. This rearrangement joins TRBV5-1 to TRBJ2-3, with 12 bases fitting TRBD2. This CDR3 has 16 amino acids. Trimming took 0 bases from V and 2 from J; bases not matched to a gene: 1. Germline V gene lookup returns CDR1 SGHRS and CDR2 YFSETQ. The CDR3 bases are TGCGCCAGCAGCTTGGGGACTAGCGGGATCACAGATACGCAGTATTTT. Its translation: CASSLGTSGITDTQYF.

The DNA for the CDR3 is TGTGCCAGCAGCCCAGACCGGGACAGGTTCTACGAGCAGTACTTC. It translates to CASSPDRDRFYEQYF. The genes are TRBV11-2 and TRBJ2-7; 8 bases match TRBD1. Germline V CDR1 and CDR2: SGHAT, FQNNGV. This CDR3 has 15 residues. V lost 5 bases, J lost 3 bases, and 9 bases stayed unmatched.

The chain joins TRBV7-9 to TRBJ1-4; the D is unclear. From germline, CDR1 is SEHNR and CDR2 FQNEAQ (reference sequence). The length of the CDR3 is 14 residues. V lost 3 bases and J 7 bases, leaving 12 bases between the germline ends. The CDR3 DNA sequence: TGTGCCAGCAGCTTCCAATCCGGACGTGAAAAACTGTTTTTT. The encoded protein is CASSFQSGREKLFF.

This clonotype came up many times. This chain joins TRBV4-2 and TRBJ2-7; 8 bases agree with TRBD2. CDR1 is LGHNA and CDR2 is YNFKEQ in the germline V gene. The trim removed 3 bases at V and 6 bases at J, leaving 10 bases unmatched. The CDR3 extends over 15 amino acids. Here the CDR3 DNA reads TGTGCCAGCAGCCATCTCGGAGGACTAGCTTTCGAGCAGTACTTC. Translating gives CASSHLGGLAFEQYF.

The rearrangement joins TRBV28 to TRBJ2-7; 7 nucleotides line up with TRBD1. The CDR3 has 13 amino acids. J gave up 6 bases and V 6 bases, and 8 bases lay outside the gene matches. Per germline, CDR1 MDHEN and CDR2 SYDVKM. CDR3 amino acids: CASRDRSPPEQYF. CDR3 coding DNA: TGTGCCAGCAGGGACAGGAGTCCCCCCGAGCAGTACTTC.